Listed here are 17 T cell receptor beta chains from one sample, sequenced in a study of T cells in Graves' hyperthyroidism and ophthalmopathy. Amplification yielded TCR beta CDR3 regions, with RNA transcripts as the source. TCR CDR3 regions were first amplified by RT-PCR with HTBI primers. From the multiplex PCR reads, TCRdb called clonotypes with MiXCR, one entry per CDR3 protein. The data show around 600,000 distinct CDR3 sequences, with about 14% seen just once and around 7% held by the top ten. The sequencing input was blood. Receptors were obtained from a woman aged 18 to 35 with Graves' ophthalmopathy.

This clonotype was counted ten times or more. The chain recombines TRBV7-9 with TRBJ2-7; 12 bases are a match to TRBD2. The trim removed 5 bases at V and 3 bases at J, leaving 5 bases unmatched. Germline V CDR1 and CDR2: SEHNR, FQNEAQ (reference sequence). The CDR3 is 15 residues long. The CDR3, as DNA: TGTGCCAGCAGCGCCGGACTAGCGGGACGCTACGAGCAGTACTTC. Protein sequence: CASSAGLAGRYEQYF.

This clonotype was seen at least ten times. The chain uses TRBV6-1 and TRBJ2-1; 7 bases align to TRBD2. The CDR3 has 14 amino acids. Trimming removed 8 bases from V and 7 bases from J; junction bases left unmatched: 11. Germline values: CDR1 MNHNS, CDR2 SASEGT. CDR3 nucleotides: TGTGCCAGCGGGGTGGGAGGGCCTGTGAATGAGCAGTTCTTC. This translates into CASGVGGPVNEQFF.

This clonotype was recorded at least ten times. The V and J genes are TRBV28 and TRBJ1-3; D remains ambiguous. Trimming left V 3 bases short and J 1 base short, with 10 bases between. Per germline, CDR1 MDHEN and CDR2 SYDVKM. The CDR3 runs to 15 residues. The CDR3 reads CASSLQETSGNTIYF. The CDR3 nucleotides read TGTGCCAGCAGTTTGCAGGAGACATCTGGAAACACCATATATTTT.

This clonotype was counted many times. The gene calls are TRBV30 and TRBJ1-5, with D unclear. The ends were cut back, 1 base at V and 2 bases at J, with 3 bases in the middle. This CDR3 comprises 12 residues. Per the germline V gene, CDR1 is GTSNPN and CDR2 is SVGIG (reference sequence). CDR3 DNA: TGTGCCTGGAGTGAGGGCAATCAGCCCCAGCATTTT. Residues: CAWSEGNQPQHF. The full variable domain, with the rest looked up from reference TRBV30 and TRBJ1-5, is SQTIHQWPATLVQPVGSPLSLECTVEGTSNPNLYWYRQAAGRGLQLLFYSVGIGQISSEVPQNLSASRPQDRQFILSSKKLLLSDSGFYLCAWSEGNQPQHFGDGTRLSIL.

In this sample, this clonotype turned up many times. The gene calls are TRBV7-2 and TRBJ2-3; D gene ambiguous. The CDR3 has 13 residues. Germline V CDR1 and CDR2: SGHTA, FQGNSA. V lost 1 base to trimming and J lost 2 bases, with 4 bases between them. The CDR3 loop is CASSLDATDTQYF. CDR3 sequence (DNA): TGTGCCAGCAGCTTAGACGCCACAGATACGCAGTATTTT.

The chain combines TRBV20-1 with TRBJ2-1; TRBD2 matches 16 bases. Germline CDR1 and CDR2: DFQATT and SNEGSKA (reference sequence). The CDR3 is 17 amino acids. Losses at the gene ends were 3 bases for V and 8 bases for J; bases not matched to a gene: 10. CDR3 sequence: CSARTGTSGRAGYEQFF. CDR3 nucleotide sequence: TGCAGTGCTAGGACCGGGACTAGCGGGAGGGCCGGTTATGAGCAGTTCTTC.

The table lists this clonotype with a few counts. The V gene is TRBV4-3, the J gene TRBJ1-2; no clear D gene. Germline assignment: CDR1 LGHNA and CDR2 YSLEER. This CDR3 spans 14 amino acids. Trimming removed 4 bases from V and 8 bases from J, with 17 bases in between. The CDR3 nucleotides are TGCGCCAGCAGCCCCAGAAATGATTGGGTCGGCTACACCTTC. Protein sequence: CASSPRNDWVGYTF.

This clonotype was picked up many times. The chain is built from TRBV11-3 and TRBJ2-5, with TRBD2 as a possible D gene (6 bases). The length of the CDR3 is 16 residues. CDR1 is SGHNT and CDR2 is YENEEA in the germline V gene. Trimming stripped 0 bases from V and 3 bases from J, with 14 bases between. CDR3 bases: TGTGCCAGCAGCTTAGAGGCCCTCGCGGGAAAAGAGACCCAGTACTTC. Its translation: CASSLEALAGKETQYF.

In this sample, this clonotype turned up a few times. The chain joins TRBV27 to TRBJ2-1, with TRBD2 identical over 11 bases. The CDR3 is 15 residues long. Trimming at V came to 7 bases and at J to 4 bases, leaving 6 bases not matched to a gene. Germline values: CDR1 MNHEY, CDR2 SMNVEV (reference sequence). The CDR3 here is CASTMTSGVYNEQFF. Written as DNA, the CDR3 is TGTGCCAGCACCATGACTAGCGGGGTTTACAATGAGCAGTTCTTC.

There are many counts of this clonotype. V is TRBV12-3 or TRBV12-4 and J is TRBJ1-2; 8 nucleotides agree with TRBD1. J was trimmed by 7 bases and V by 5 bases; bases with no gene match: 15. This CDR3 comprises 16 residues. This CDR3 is CASSEVAGGDHGGYTF. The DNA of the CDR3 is TGTGCCAGCAGTGAGGTGGCAGGGGGCGATCATGGTGGCTACACCTTC.

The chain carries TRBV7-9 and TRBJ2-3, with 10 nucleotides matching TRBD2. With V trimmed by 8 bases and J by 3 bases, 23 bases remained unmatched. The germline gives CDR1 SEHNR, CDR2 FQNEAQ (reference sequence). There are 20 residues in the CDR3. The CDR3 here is CASLTAPGLARGPGTDTQYF. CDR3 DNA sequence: TGTGCCAGCTTGACAGCCCCGGGACTAGCGAGAGGGCCTGGAACAGATACGCAGTATTTT.

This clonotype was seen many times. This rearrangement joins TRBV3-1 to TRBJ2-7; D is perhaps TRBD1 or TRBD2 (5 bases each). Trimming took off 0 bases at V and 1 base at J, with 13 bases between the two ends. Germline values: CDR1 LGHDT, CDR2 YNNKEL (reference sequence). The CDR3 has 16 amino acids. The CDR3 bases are TGTGCCAGCAGCCAAGATGAGAGGGGAGTATCCTACGAGCAGTACTTC. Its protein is CASSQDERGVSYEQYF.

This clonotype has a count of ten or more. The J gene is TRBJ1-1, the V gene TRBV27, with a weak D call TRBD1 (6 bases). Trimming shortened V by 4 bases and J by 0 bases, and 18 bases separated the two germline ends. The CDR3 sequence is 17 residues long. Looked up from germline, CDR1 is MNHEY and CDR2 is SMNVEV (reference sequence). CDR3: CASSSIGGGPLNTEAFF. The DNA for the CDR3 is TGTGCCAGCAGTTCAATCGGAGGGGGGCCTCTGAACACTGAAGCTTTCTTT.

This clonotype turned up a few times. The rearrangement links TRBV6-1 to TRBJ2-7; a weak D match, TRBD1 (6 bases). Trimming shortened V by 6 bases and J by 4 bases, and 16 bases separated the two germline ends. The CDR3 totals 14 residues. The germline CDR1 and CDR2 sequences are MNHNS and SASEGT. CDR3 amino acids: CASSQGGQGYEQYF. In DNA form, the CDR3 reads TGTGCCAGCAGCCAAGGGGGACAAGGTTACGAGCAGTACTTC.

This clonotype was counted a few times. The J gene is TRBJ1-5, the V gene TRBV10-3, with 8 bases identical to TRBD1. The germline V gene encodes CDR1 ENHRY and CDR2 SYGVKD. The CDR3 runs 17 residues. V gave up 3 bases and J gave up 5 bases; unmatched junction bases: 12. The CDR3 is CAISDTGTGKGDQPQHF. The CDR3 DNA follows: TGTGCCATCAGTGACACCGGGACAGGTAAAGGGGATCAGCCCCAGCATTTT.

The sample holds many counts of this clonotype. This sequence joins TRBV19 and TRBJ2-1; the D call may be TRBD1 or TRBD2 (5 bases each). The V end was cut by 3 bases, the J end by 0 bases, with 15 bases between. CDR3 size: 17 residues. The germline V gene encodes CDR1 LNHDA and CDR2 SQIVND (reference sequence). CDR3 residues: CASSITNRDGSYNEQFF. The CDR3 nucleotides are TGTGCCAGTAGTATTACAAATCGGGACGGCTCCTACAATGAGCAGTTCTTC.

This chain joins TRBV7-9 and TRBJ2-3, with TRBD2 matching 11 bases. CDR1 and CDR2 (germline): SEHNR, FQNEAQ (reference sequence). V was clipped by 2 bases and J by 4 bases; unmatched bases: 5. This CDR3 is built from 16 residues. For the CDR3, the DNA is TGTGCCAGCAGCTTACTAGCGGGAGGAGGTGCAGATACGCAGTATTTT. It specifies CASSLLAGGGADTQYF.